Below, 11 T cell receptor beta chains from the same sample are listed, as sequenced in a study of T cell repertoires in cytomegalovirus infection. Antigens of these TCRs are unknown. TCRdb used MiXCR to reprocess the reads, holding one entry per CDR3 protein. The repertoire holds about 570,000 distinct CDR3 sequences, around two fifths seen once, with about 46% in the top ten. Sequenced here: cultured PBMCs, sampled from culture after CMV antigen stimulation. All receptors derive from a human donor in good health (CMV status not recorded). Some clones in this sample may be carry-over from other donors' samples.

The gene calls are TRBV10-3 and TRBJ2-2; 7 bases fit TRBD1. The V gene end was trimmed by 10 bases and the J gene end by 4 bases; junction bases not matched to a gene: 9. The V gene's germline CDR1 is ENHRY and CDR2 SYGVKD. CDR3 length: 14 residues. As DNA, the CDR3 is TGTGCCACCCGGGGAGCAGGGGGCACCGGGGAGCTGTTTTTT. It specifies CATRGAGGTGELFF.

The chain links TRBV12-3 or TRBV12-4 to TRBJ1-1; D is unresolved. The CDR3 has 13 amino acids. V gave up 7 bases and J gave up 9 bases, with 18 bases separating them. This chain's CDR3 is CASTQSSGRQAFF. The CDR3 DNA reads TGTGCCAGCACTCAAAGTTCTGGCAGACAAGCTTTCTTT.

A single count supports this clonotype. The rearrangement joins TRBV15 to TRBJ2-1, with 8 bases matching TRBD1. This CDR3 spans 14 amino acids. Looked up from germline, CDR1 is LNHNV and CDR2 is YYDKDF (reference sequence). V lost 2 bases, J lost 9 bases, and 6 bases stayed unmatched. The CDR3 region has the DNA TGTGCCACCAGCAGAAGCCCAGGGGGCAGTGAGCAGTTCTTC. Translation gives CATSRSPGGSEQFF.

This clonotype was detected many times. The J gene is TRBJ1-3, the V gene TRBV7-2; D call uncertain. CDR3 length: 16 residues. The V gene's germline CDR1 is SGHTA and CDR2 FQGNSA. Trimming took 3 bases from V and 1 from J, leaving 13 bases between them. The CDR3 here is CASSFLYLGSGNTIYF. The CDR3 DNA sequence: TGTGCCAGCAGCTTTTTGTATCTAGGATCTGGAAACACCATATATTTT.

This clonotype was counted a few times. The V call is TRBV7-6, the J call TRBJ2-3; the D gene is possibly TRBD1 (5 bases). Trimming removed 3 bases at V and 6 bases at J, with 16 bases between. The germline V gene encodes CDR1 SGHVS and CDR2 FNYEAQ. This CDR3 spans 15 amino acids. The CDR3 coding sequence is TGTGCCAGCAGCTTCCGGACCCAACCAGGGGATACGCAGTATTTT. As protein: CASSFRTQPGDTQYF.

The chain uses TRBV6-2 or TRBV6-3 and TRBJ1-2; D unresolved. The germline V and J ends were trimmed by 8 bases and 2 bases, with 15 bases remaining between them. The CDR3 length is 14 residues. Germline CDR1 is MNHEY and CDR2 is SVGEGT. The CDR3 DNA sequence: TGTGCCAGCCTGGGTGGAGTTCAAAACTATGGCTACACCTTC. Translating gives CASLGGVQNYGYTF.

The chain couples TRBV4-1 to TRBJ1-4; the D is unclear. The CDR3 runs to 14 residues. Trimming removed 2 bases from V and 6 bases from J, with 10 bases in between. CDR1 and CDR2 from the germline V gene are MGHRA and YSYEKL. The CDR3 nucleotides are TGCGCCAGCAGCCAACAAGCCCAGGATGAAAAACTGTTTTTT. This codes for CASSQQAQDEKLFF.

The chain employs TRBV4-1 and TRBJ2-5; D possibly matches TRBD1 or TRBD2 (5 bases each). Germline V gene lookup returns CDR1 MGHRA and CDR2 YSYEKL. V lost 3 bases and J lost 4, with 15 bases in between. This CDR3 has 15 amino acids. The CDR3 DNA reads as TGCGCCAGCAGCCACCCCCGGGACCGTGGAGAGACCCAGTACTTC. Protein sequence: CASSHPRDRGETQYF.

V usage is TRBV11-2 and J usage is TRBJ1-1; 9 nucleotides match TRBD1. Trimming removed 6 bases from V and 4 bases from J; junction bases left unmatched: 6. Germline V gene sequence: CDR1 SGHAT, CDR2 FQNNGV. This CDR3 comprises 14 residues. CDR3 sequence (DNA): TGTGCCAGCAGTATCGGACAGGGGAGCACTGAAGCTTTCTTT. Amino acids: CASSIGQGSTEAFF.

Only a few counts were recorded for this clonotype. The chain combines TRBV3-1 with TRBJ2-5; D remains unclear. Germline V CDR1 and CDR2: LGHDT, YNNKEL (reference sequence). The V gene lost 2 bases and the J gene lost 1 base, with 8 bases spanning the gap. CDR3 length equals 14 residues. The CDR3 is CASSQLSLQETQYF. CDR3 DNA sequence: TGTGCCAGCAGCCAACTCAGCCTCCAAGAGACCCAGTACTTC.

In the case of this clonotype: A much more abundant neighbour one base away suggests this may be a read error. The chain links TRBV27 to TRBJ2-6, with TRBD2 matching over 10 bases. Germline values: CDR1 MNHEY, CDR2 SMNVEV (reference sequence). The CDR3 has 21 residues. The CDR3 here is CASRRRGRASGSLSEANVLTF. The DNA of the CDR3 is TGTGCCAGCAGACGAAGGGGTCGGGCTAGCGGGAGTTTATCTGAGGCCAACGTCCTGACTTTC. Full variable domain (remainder filled in from reference TRBV27 and TRBJ2-6): EAQVTQNPRYLITVTGKKLTVTCSQNMNHEYMSWYRQDPGLGLRQIYYSMNVEVTDKGDVPEGYKVSRKEKRNFPLILESPSPNQTSLYFCASRRRGRASGSLSEANVLTFGAGSRLTVL.